A selection of T cell receptor beta chains follows, all from one sample in a study of T cell responses to AZD1222 COVID-19 vaccine. Clones were sequenced by immunoSEQ multiplex PCR, and TCRdb holds only the in-frame ones, with some missing. The table includes more than 50,000 clones, more than 80% detected once. Sequences were derived from peripheral blood, sampled on day 0 of AZD1222 vaccination. Receptors originate from an adult in good health. The CDR3 runs from the conserved cysteine through the conserved F or W. A D gene is named only where the DNA matches it firmly. A row's size may be missing; if present it is once, few, many or a size class.

j_gene | len | d_gene | abundance | v_gene | CDR3aa | CDR3nt
TRBJ2-1 | 14 | TRBD2 | NA | TRBV5-1 | CASSLAGTSLEQFF | TGCGCCAGCAGCTTGGCCGGGACTAGCCTTGAGCAGTTCTTC
TRBJ2-5 | 15 | TRBD1 | few | TRBV5-8 | CASSPLTGGRETQYF | TGTGCCAGCAGCCCCTTGACAGGGGGCCGGGAGACCCAGTACTTC
TRBJ1-4 | 13 | NA | NA | TRBV30 | CAWSGMSNEKLFF | TGTGCCTGGAGCGGTATGAGTAATGAAAAACTGTTTTTT
TRBJ2-2 | 15 | NA | NA | TRBV6-2/TRBV6-3 | CASSRRTANTGELFF | TGTGCCAGCAGTCGCCGGACAGCAAACACCGGGGAGCTGTTTTTT
TRBJ1-2 | 13 | TRBD1 | few | TRBV28 | CASSLSGGYGYTF | TGTGCCAGCAGTTTATCAGGGGGTTATGGCTACACCTTC
TRBJ2-2 | 16 | TRBD1 | NA | TRBV7-9 | CASSHGTEGYTGELFF | TGTGCCAGCAGCCATGGGACAGAAGGATACACCGGGGAGCTGTTTTTT
TRBJ1-5 | 17 | NA | NA | TRBV28 | CASSLFPERGGNQPQHF | TGTGCCAGCAGTTTATTCCCGGAAAGGGGAGGCAATCAGCCCCAGCATTTT
TRBJ1-1 | 15 | NA | NA | TRBV28 | CASSLGGATGREAFF | TGTGCCAGCAGTTTAGGGGGGGCGACAGGACGCGAAGCTTTCTTT
TRBJ2-1 | 15 | TRBD1 | NA | TRBV5-1 | CASSLTGGSYNEQFF | TGCGCCAGCAGCCTAACAGGGGGCTCCTACAATGAGCAGTTCTTC
TRBJ2-5 | 14 | NA | NA | TRBV5-4 | CASSLAGAEETQYF | TGTGCCAGCAGCTTGGCCGGGGCAGAAGAGACCCAGTACTTC
TRBJ1-5 | 14 | NA | NA | TRBV6-5 | CASRSSGSNQPQHF | TGTGCCAGCAGAAGTTCAGGGAGCAATCAGCCCCAGCATTTT
TRBJ1-5 | 12 | TRBD1 | once | TRBV29-1 | CSEKTGDQPQHF | TGCAGCGAGAAAACAGGGGATCAGCCCCAGCATTTT
TRBJ2-3 | 14 | NA | NA | TRBV5-1 | CASSLDGSADTQYF | TGCGCCAGCAGTTTGGACGGAAGCGCAGATACGCAGTATTTT
TRBJ1-2 | 14 | NA | once | TRBV10-3 | CAISESNNVYGYTF | TGTGCCATCAGTGAGTCTAACAATGTGTATGGCTACACCTTC
TRBJ2-1 | 15 | TRBD2 | NA | TRBV19 | CASSSGSAPGDEQFF | TGTGCCAGTAGTAGCGGGAGTGCACCAGGCGATGAGCAGTTCTTC
TRBJ2-3 | 15 | TRBD2 | NA | TRBV7-6 | CASSLTSGGTDTQYF | TGTGCCAGCAGCTTGACTAGCGGAGGCACAGATACGCAGTATTTT
TRBJ2-3 | 16 | TRBD2 | NA | TRBV6-2/TRBV6-3 | CASSARLAGVPDTQYF | TGTGCCAGCAGCGCCCGACTAGCGGGAGTTCCAGATACGCAGTATTTT
TRBJ2-1 | 15 | TRBD2 | once | TRBV6-5 | CASSYGGLAGVEQFF | TGTGCCAGCAGTTACGGAGGACTAGCGGGAGTTGAGCAGTTCTTC
TRBJ1-3 | 14 | NA | NA | TRBV19 | CASSTTASGSTIYF | TGTGCCAGTAGTACGACAGCTTCTGGAAGCACCATATATTTT
TRBJ1-2 | 14 | TRBD1 | NA | TRBV5-1 | CASSLEGANYGYTF | TGCGCCAGCAGCTTGGAGGGGGCGAACTATGGCTACACCTTC
TRBJ1-2 | 17 | TRBD1 | NA | TRBV5-5 | CASSLASRGQLGYGYTF | TGTGCCAGCAGCTTGGCTAGCAGGGGACAGCTCGGTTATGGCTACACCTTC
TRBJ1-4 | 19 | NA | NA | TRBV28 | CASSLWHIGVRATNEKLFF | TGTGCCAGCAGTTTATGGCATATAGGTGTGAGAGCAACTAATGAAAAACTGTTTTTT
TRBJ1-4 | 15 | NA | NA | TRBV28 | CASSWGGVANEKLFF | TGTGCCAGCAGTTGGGGCGGGGTGGCTAATGAAAAACTGTTTTTT
TRBJ2-6 | 15 | NA | NA | TRBV7-8 | CASSLDSSGANVLTF | TGTGCCAGCAGCTTAGACAGCTCTGGGGCCAACGTCCTGACTTTC
TRBJ1-4 | 16 | NA | NA | TRBV5-1 | CASSFSNRVSDEKLFF | TGCGCCAGCAGTTTTTCAAACAGGGTTTCGGATGAAAAACTGTTTTTT
TRBJ1-4 | 14 | NA | NA | TRBV3-1/TRBV3-2 | CASSQEQGHEKLFF | TGTGCCAGCAGCCAAGAACAGGGTCATGAAAAACTGTTTTTT
TRBJ2-5 | 12 | NA | NA | TRBV10-3 | CAISESVETQYF | TGTGCCATCAGTGAGTCGGTAGAGACCCAGTACTTC
TRBJ1-1 | 12 | NA | once | TRBV10-3 | CAIESRNTEAFF | TGTGCCATCGAATCCAGGAACACTGAAGCTTTCTTT
TRBJ2-2 | 18 | NA | NA | TRBV5-1 | CASTLPQSTGVYTGELFF | TGCGCCAGCACCCTTCCCCAATCCACGGGAGTCTACACCGGGGAGCTGTTTTTT
TRBJ2-7 | 19 | TRBD2 | NA | TRBV5-1 | CASTLGVLAGVGINYEQYF | TGCGCCAGCACCCTGGGAGTGCTTGCGGGAGTTGGTATCAACTACGAGCAGTACTTC
TRBJ1-5 | 16 | TRBD1 | once | TRBV5-5 | CASSLRTGMSNQPQHF | TGTGCCAGCAGCCTACGGACAGGTATGAGCAATCAGCCCCAGCATTTT
TRBJ2-7 | 13 | TRBD1 | NA | TRBV6-6 | CASRNRGADEQYF | TGTGCCAGCAGGAACAGGGGGGCAGACGAGCAGTACTTC
TRBJ2-1 | 16 | TRBD2 | NA | TRBV29-1 | CSVVAREKNKPHEQFF | TGCAGCGTTGTGGCGCGGGAGAAAAATAAACCCCATGAGCAGTTCTTC
TRBJ2-3 | 14 | NA | NA | TRBV15 | CATSRGTARDTQYF | TGTGCCACCAGCAGAGGTACGGCTCGCGATACGCAGTATTTT
TRBJ2-1 | 12 | NA | NA | TRBV30 | CAWSAQTDEQFF | TGTGCCTGGAGTGCCCAGACTGATGAGCAGTTCTTC
TRBJ2-5 | 13 | NA | NA | TRBV7-3 | CASSSRTQETQYF | TGTGCCAGCAGCTCACGGACGCAAGAGACCCAGTACTTC
TRBJ1-5 | 14 | NA | NA | TRBV2 | CASSEVLGDQPQHF | TGTGCCAGCAGTGAAGTTTTGGGCGATCAGCCCCAGCATTTT
TRBJ2-3 | 15 | NA | NA | TRBV5-1 | CASSRSDPSTDTQYF | TGCGCCAGCAGCAGGTCGGACCCTAGCACAGATACGCAGTATTTT
TRBJ1-1 | 14 | NA | NA | TRBV19 | CASSRGGLDTEAFF | TGTGCCAGTAGTAGGGGGGGATTGGACACTGAAGCTTTCTTT
TRBJ2-7 | 14 | NA | NA | TRBV10-3 | CAISESFLGAEQYF | TGTGCCATCAGTGAGTCGTTTTTGGGGGCAGAGCAGTACTTC
TRBJ2-7 | 16 | NA | NA | TRBV27 | CASSFVGGFLQDEQYF | TGTGCCAGCAGTTTTGTGGGAGGATTCCTCCAGGACGAGCAGTACTTC
TRBJ2-7 | 18 | NA | NA | TRBV4-2 | CASSQDLGAGALSYEQYF | TGTGCCAGCAGCCAAGATTTGGGGGCGGGGGCACTCTCCTACGAGCAGTACTTC
TRBJ2-3 | 15 | NA | NA | TRBV5-5 | CASGSVELGPDTQYF | TGTGCCAGCGGTTCGGTGGAGCTGGGACCAGATACGCAGTATTTT
TRBJ2-3 | 15 | TRBD2 | NA | TRBV28 | CASSRSGSAADTQYF | TGTGCCAGCAGCCGTAGCGGGAGCGCGGCAGATACGCAGTATTTT
TRBJ2-7 | 11 | NA | once | TRBV7-9 | CASSPSYEQYF | TGTGCCAGCAGCCCAAGCTACGAGCAGTACTTC
TRBJ1-3 | 16 | NA | NA | TRBV3-1/TRBV3-2 | CASSQARGISGNTIYF | TGTGCCAGCAGCCAAGCCCGGGGGATCTCTGGAAACACCATATATTTT
TRBJ1-1 | 13 | TRBD1 | NA | TRBV6-5 | CASSGTGDTEAFF | TGTGCCAGCAGCGGGACAGGGGACACTGAAGCTTTCTTT
TRBJ2-2 | 14 | NA | NA | TRBV7-3 | CASSPNSHTGELFF | TGTGCCAGCAGCCCGAATAGCCACACCGGGGAGCTGTTTTTT
TRBJ2-3 | 15 | TRBD1 | NA | TRBV7-8 | CASSARTGRPDTQYF | TGTGCCAGCAGCGCCAGGACAGGACGTCCAGATACGCAGTATTTT
TRBJ1-5 | 13 | NA | NA | TRBV30 | CAWSGALDQPQHF | TGTGCCTGGAGTGGTGCGCTAGATCAGCCCCAGCATTTT
TRBJ1-1 | 15 | NA | NA | TRBV5-1 | CASSLSGGENTEAFF | TGCGCCAGCAGCTTGAGTGGGGGAGAGAACACTGAAGCTTTCTTT
TRBJ2-5 | 18 | TRBD2 | NA | TRBV3-1/TRBV3-2 | CASSQDAGLAAFQETQYF | TGTGCCAGCAGCCAAGACGCGGGACTAGCAGCTTTTCAAGAGACCCAGTACTTC
TRBJ1-3 | 14 | NA | NA | TRBV19 | CASSPALGGNTIYF | TGTGCCAGTAGTCCCGCCTTGGGTGGAAACACCATATATTTT
TRBJ2-2 | 17 | NA | few | TRBV4-2 | CASSHPRGAPGAGELFF | TGTGCCAGCAGCCACCCTAGGGGCGCCCCGGGGGCCGGGGAGCTGTTTTTT
TRBJ1-2 | 15 | NA | once | TRBV11-2 | CASSHPGVGVYGYTF | TGTGCCAGCAGCCACCCAGGGGTGGGGGTTTATGGCTACACCTTC
TRBJ1-3 | 15 | NA | NA | TRBV5-4 | CASSLGAASGNTIYF | TGTGCCAGCAGCTTGGGGGCAGCCTCTGGAAACACCATATATTTT
TRBJ2-7 | 13 | TRBD2 | NA | TRBV13 | CASRLASGGEQYF | TGTGCCAGCAGATTAGCCTCGGGGGGCGAGCAGTACTTC
TRBJ1-5 | 15 | NA | NA | TRBV19 | CASKSTSGGNQPQHF | TGTGCCAGTAAGTCGACCTCAGGGGGCAATCAGCCCCAGCATTTT
TRBJ1-1 | 15 | TRBD1 | few | TRBV5-5 | CASSSGTEMNTEAFF | TGTGCCAGCAGCTCAGGGACAGAAATGAACACTGAAGCTTTCTTT
TRBJ1-5 | 12 | NA | NA | TRBV7-9 | CASSATSEPQHF | TGTGCCAGCAGCGCGACGTCGGAGCCCCAGCATTTT